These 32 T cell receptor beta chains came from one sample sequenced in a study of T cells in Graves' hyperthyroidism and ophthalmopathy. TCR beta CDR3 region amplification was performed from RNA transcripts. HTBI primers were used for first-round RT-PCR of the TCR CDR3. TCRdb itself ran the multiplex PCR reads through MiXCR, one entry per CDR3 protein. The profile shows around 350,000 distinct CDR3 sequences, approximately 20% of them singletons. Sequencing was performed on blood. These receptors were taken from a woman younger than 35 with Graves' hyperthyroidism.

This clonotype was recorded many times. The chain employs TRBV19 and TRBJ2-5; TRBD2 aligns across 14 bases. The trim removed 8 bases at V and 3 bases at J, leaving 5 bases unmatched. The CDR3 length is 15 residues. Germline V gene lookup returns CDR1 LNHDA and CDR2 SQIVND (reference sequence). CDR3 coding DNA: TGTGCCAGTGCTTCGGGACTAGCGGGGGAAGAGACCCAGTACTTC. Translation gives CASASGLAGEETQYF.

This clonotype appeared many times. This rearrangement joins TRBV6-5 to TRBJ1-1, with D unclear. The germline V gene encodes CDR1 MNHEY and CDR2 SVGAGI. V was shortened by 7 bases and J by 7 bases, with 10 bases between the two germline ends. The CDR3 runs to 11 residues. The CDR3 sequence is CASTPPLEAFF. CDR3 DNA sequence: TGTGCCAGCACGCCCCCTCTTGAAGCTTTCTTT.

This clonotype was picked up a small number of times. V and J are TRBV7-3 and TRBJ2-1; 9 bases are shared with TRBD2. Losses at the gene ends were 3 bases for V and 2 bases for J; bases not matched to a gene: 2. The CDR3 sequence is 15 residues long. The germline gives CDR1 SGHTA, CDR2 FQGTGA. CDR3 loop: CASSFLAGPYNEQFF. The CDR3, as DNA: TGTGCCAGCAGCTTTCTAGCGGGGCCCTACAATGAGCAGTTCTTC. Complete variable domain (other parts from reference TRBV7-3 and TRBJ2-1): GAGVSQTPSNKVTEKGKYVELRCDPISGHTALYWYRQSLGQGPEFLIYFQGTGAADDSGLPNDRFFAVRPEGSVSTLKIQRTERGDSAVYLCASSFLAGPYNEQFFGPGTRLTVL.

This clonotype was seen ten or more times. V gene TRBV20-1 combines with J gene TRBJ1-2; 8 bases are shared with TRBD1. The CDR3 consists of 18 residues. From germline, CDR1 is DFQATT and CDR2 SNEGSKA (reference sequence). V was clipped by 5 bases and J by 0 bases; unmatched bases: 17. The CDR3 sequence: CSAWTGRRHSQTNYGYTF. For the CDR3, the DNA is TGCAGTGCTTGGACAGGGAGACGCCACTCCCAAACTAACTATGGCTACACCTTC.

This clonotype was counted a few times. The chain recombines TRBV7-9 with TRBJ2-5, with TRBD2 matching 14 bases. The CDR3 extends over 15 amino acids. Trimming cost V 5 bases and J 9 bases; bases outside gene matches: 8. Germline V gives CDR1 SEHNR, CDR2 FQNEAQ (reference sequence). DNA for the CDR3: TGTGCCAGCAGCACCGGGACTAGCGGGGGTGGGGCCCAGTACTTC. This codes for CASSTGTSGGGAQYF.

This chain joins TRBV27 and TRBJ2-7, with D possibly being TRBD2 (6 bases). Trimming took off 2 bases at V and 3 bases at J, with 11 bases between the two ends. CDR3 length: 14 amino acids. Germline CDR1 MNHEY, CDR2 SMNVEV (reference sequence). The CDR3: CASSLGDSVYEQYF. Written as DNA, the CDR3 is TGTGCCAGCAGTTTAGGGGACTCCGTCTACGAGCAGTACTTC.

CDR3 loop: CASSFGTEETQYF. CDR3 DNA sequence: TGCGCCAGCAGCTTTGGAACCGAAGAGACCCAGTACTTC. This chain links TRBV5-1 with TRBJ2-5; no clear D. The CDR3 totals 13 residues. The V and J ends lost 2 bases and 3 bases respectively, with 8 bases between them. Germline values: CDR1 SGHRS, CDR2 YFSETQ.

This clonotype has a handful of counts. In DNA, the CDR3 is TGTGCCAGTAGTTCCGGCTCCACAGATACGCAGTATTTT. Its translation: CASSSGSTDTQYF. The rearrangement uses TRBV19 and TRBJ2-3; D is ambiguous. Trimming left V 5 bases short and J 2 bases short, with 8 bases between. There are 13 residues in the CDR3. Germline loops: CDR1 LNHDA, CDR2 SQIVND (reference sequence).

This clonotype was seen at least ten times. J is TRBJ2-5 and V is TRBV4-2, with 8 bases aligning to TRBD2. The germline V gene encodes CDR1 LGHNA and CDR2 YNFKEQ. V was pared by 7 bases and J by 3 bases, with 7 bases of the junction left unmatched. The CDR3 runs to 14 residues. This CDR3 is CASTEGGLEETQYF. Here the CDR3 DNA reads TGTGCCAGCACCGAAGGGGGACTAGAAGAGACCCAGTACTTC.

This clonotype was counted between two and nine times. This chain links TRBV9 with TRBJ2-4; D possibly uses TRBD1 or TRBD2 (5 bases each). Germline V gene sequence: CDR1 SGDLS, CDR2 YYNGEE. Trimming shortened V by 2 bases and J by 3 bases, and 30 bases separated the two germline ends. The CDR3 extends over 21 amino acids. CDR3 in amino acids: CASSVPPHRRGATSGKNIQYF. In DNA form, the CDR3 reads TGTGCCAGCAGCGTCCCCCCACACCGTCGAGGGGCCACCAGTGGCAAAAACATTCAGTACTTC.

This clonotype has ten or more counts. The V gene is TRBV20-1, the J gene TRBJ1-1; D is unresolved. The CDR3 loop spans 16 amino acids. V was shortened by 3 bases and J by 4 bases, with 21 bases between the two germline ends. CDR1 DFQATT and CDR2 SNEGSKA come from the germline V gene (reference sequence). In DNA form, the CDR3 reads TGCAGTGCTAGCCCCCCAACGAGGCCGGCGAGCACTGAAGCTTTCTTT. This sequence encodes CSASPPTRPASTEAFF.

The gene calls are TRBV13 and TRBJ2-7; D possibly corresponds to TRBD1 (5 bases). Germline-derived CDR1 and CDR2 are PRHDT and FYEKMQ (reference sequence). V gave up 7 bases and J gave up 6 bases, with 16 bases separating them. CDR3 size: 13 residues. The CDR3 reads CASTLGQSGEQYF. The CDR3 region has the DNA TGTGCCAGCACCTTGGGGCAGTCAGGCGAGCAGTACTTC. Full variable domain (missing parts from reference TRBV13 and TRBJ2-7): AAGVIQSPRHLIKEKRETATLKCYPIPRHDTVYWYQQGPGQDPQFLISFYEKMQSDKGSIPDRFSAQQFSDYHSELNMSSLELGDSALYFCASTLGQSGEQYFGPGTRLTVT.

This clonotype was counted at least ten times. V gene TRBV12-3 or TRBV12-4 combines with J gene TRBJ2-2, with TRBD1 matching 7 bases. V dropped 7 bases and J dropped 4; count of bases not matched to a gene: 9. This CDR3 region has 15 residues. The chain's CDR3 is CASTADREFTGELFF. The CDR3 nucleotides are TGTGCCAGCACGGCCGACAGGGAGTTCACCGGGGAGCTGTTTTTT.

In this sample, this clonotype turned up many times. The CDR3 DNA follows: TGTGCCACCAGCAGAGATGATGTTTTTGGGCAGGGGGCTTTCGGCGGGGAGCTGTTTTTT. Translated, it gives CATSRDDVFGQGAFGGELFF. This chain uses TRBV15 with TRBJ2-2; 8 positions agree with TRBD1. Germline V lookup: CDR1 LNHNV, CDR2 YYDKDF (reference sequence). V dropped 0 bases and J dropped 7; count of bases not matched to a gene: 19. The CDR3 totals 20 residues.

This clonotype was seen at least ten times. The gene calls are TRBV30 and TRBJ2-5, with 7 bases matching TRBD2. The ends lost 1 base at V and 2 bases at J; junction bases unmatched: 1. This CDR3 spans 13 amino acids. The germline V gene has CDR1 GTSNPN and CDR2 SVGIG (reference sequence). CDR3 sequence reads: CAWSGGLQETQYF. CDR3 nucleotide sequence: TGTGCCTGGAGTGGGGGACTACAAGAGACCCAGTACTTC.

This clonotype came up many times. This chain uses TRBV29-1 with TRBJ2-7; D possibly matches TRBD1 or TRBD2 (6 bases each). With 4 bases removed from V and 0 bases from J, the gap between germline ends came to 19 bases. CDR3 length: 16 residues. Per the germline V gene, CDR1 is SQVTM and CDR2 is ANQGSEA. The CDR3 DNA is TGCAGCGTTGGGGGGGTCAGGGGAAGTAGCTCCTACGAGCAGTACTTC. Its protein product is CSVGGVRGSSSYEQYF.

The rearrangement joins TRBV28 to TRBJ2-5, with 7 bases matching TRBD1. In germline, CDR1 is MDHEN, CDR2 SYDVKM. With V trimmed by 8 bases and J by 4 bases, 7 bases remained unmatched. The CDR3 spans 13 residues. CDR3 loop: CASYRQGVETQYF. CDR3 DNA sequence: TGTGCCAGCTATAGACAGGGAGTAGAGACCCAGTACTTC.

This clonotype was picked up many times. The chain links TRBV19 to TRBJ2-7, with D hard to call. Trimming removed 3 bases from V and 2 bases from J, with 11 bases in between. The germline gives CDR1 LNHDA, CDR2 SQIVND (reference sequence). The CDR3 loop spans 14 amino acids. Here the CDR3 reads CASSIGSGPYEQYF. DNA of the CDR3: TGTGCCAGTAGTATTGGTTCTGGGCCCTACGAGCAGTACTTC. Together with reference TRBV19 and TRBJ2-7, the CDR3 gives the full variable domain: DGGITQSPKYLFRKEGQNVTLSCEQNLNHDAMYWYRQDPGQGLRLIYYSQIVNDFQKGDIAEGYSVSREKKESFPLTVTSAQKNPTAFYLCASSIGSGPYEQYFGPGTRLTVT.

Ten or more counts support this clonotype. The CDR3 spells CASSRGPTYGYTF. The CDR3 DNA is TGTGCCAGCAGCCGGGGACCGACCTATGGCTACACCTTC. This chain uses TRBV14 with TRBJ1-2; tentatively, D is TRBD1 (5 bases). Between the trimmed V and J ends, which lost 4 bases and 4 bases, there was a span of 10 bases. The CDR3 runs 13 residues. Germline V lookup: CDR1 SGHDN, CDR2 FVKESK.

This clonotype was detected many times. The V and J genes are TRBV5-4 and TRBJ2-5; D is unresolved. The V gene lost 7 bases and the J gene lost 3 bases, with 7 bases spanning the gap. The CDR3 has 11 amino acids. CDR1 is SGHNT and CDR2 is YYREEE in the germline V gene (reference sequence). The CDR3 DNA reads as TGTGCCAGCGGATTCAAAGAGACCCAGTACTTC. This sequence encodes CASGFKETQYF.

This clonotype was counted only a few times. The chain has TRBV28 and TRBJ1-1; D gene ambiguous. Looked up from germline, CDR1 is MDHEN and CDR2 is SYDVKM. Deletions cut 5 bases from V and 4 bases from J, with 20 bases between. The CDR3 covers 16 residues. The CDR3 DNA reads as TGTGCCAGCAGTAACTACGGGGAAGGGTCCCGCACTGAAGCTTTCTTT. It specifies CASSNYGEGSRTEAFF.

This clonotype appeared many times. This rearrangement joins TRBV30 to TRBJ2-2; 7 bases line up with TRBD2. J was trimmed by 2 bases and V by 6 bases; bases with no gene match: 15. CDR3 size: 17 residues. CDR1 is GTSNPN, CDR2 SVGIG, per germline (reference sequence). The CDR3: CACPKVRGTTNTGELFF. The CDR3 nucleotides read TGTGCCTGTCCTAAAGTGCGGGGGACGACAAACACCGGGGAGCTGTTTTTT.

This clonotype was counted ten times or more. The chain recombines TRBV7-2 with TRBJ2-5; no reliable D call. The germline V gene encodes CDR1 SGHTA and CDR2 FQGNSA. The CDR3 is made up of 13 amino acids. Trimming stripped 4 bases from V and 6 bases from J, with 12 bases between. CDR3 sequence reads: CASSSTLQKTQYF. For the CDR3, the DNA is TGTGCCAGCAGCTCCACCCTACAAAAGACCCAGTACTTC.

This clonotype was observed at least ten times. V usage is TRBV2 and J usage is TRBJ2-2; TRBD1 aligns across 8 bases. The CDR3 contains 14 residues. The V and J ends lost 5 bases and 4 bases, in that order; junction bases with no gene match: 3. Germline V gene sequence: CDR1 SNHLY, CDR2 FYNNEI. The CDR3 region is CASSPTGGTGELFF. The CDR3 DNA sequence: TGTGCCAGCAGTCCTACAGGGGGCACCGGGGAGCTGTTTTTT.

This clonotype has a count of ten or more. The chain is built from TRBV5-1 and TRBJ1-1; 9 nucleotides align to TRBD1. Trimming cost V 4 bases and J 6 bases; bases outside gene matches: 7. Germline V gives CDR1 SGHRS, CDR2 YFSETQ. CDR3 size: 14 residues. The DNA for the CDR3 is TGCGCCAGCAGCATTTACACAGGGGGCCCTGAAGCTTTCTTT. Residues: CASSIYTGGPEAFF.

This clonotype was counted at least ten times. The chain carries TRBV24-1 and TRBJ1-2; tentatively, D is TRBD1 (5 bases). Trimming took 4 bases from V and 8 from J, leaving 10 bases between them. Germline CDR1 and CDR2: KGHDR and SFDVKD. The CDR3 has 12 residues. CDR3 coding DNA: TGTGCCACCAGTGACCGGGACGACGGCTACACCTTC. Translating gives CATSDRDDGYTF.

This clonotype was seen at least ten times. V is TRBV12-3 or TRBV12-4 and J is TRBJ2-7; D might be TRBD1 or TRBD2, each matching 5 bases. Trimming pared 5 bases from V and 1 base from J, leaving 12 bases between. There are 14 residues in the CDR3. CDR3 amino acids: CASSPGTGSYEQYF. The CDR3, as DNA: TGTGCCAGCAGTCCCGGGACCGGTTCCTACGAGCAGTACTTC.

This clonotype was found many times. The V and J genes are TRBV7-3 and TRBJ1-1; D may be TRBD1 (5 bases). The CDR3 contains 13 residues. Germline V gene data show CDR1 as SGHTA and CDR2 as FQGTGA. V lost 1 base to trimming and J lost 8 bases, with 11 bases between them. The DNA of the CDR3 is TGTGCCAGCAGCTTAATGTATCAGGGAGAAGCTTTCTTT. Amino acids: CASSLMYQGEAFF.

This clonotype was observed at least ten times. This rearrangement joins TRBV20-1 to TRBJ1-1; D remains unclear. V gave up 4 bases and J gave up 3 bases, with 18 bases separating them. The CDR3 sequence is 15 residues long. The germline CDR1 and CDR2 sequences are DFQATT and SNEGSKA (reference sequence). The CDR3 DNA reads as TGCAGTGCTAAAGGGCCTACCCTCGGGTACACTGAAGCTTTCTTT. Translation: CSAKGPTLGYTEAFF.

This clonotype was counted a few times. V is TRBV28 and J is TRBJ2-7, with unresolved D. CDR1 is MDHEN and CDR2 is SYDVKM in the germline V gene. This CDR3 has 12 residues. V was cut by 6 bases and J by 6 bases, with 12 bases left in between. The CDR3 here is CASRMAGFEQYF. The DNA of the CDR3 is TGTGCCAGCAGAATGGCCGGGTTCGAGCAGTACTTC.

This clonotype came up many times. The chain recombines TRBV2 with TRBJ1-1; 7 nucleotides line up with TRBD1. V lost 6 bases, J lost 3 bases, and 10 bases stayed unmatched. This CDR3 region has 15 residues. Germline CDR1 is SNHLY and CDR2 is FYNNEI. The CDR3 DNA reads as TGTGCCAGCAGAAGGGACAGACTCGCCTACACTGAAGCTTTCTTT. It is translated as CASRRDRLAYTEAFF.

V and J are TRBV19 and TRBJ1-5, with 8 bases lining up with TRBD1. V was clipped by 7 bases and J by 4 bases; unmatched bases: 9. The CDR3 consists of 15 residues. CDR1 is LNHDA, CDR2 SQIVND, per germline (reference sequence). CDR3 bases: TGTGCCAGTAAACAGGCAGGGGGCGTGAATCAGCCCCAGCATTTT. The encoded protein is CASKQAGGVNQPQHF.